The sequence of this TCR beta chain was determined in a study of blood T cell repertoires in COVID-19. Only in-frame clones appear in the TCRdb table, and some are missing; sequencing was by immunoSEQ multiplex PCR. The sample holds over 130,000 clones, more than 80% seen once. This CDR3 is built from 15 residues. Germline V gene lookup returns CDR1 SNHLY and CDR2 FYNNEI. V shed 5 bases and J shed 1 base, with 14 bases lying between them. The chain employs TRBV2 and TRBJ1-1; D may be TRBD1 (6 bases). The sample taken for sequencing was peripheral blood. This clonotype was sampled from a woman older than 75 with acute or convalescent COVID-19. The CDR3, as DNA: TGTGCCAGCAGTCTTACAGGGATAAAGAACACTGAAGCTTTCTTT. As protein: CASSLTGIKNTEAFF.